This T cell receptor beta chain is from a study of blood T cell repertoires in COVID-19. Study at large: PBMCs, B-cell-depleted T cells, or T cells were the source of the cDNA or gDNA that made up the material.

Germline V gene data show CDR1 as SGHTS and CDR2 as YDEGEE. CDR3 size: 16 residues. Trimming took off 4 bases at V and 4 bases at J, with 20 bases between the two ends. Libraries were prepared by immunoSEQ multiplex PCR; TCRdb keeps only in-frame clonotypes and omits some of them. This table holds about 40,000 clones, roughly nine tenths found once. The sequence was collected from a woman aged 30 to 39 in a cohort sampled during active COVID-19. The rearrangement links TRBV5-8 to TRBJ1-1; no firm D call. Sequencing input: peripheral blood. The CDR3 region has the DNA TGTGCCAGCAGCCACCCCGGGTCCTCAAGCGGCACTGAAGCTTTCTTT. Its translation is CASSHPGSSSGTEAFF. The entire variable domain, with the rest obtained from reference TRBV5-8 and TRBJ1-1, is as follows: EAGVTQSPTHLIKTRGQQATLRCSPISGHTSVYWYQQALGLGLQFLLWYDEGEERNRGNFPPRFSGRQFPNYSSELNVNALELEDSALYLCASSHPGSSSGTEAFFGQGTRLTVV.